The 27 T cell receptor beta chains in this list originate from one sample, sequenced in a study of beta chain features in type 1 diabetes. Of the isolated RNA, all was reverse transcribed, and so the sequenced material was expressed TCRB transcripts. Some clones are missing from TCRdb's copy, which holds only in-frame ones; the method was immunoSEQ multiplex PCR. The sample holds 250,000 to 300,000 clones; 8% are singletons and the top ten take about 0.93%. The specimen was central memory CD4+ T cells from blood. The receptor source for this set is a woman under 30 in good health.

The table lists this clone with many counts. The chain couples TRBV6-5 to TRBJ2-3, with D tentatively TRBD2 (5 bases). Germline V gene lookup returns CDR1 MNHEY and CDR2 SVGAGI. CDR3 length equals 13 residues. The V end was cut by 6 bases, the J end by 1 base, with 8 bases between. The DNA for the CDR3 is TGTGCCAGCAGGGGAGACGGCACAGATACGCAGTATTTT. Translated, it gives CASRGDGTDTQYF.

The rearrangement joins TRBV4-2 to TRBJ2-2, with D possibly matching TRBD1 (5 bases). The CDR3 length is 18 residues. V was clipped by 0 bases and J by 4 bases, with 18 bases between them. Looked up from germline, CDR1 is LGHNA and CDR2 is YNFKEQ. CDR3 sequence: CASSQEWPTRVSTGELFF. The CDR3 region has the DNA TGTGCCAGCAGCCAAGAATGGCCCACCAGGGTTAGCACCGGGGAGCTGTTTTTT.

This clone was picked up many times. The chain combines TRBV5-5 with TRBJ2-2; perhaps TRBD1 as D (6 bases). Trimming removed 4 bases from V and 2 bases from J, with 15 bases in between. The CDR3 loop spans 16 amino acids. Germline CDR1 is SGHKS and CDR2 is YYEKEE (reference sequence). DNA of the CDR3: TGTGCCAGCAGCCCCCTCGGCAGGGGTAACACCGGGGAGCTGTTTTTT. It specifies CASSPLGRGNTGELFF.

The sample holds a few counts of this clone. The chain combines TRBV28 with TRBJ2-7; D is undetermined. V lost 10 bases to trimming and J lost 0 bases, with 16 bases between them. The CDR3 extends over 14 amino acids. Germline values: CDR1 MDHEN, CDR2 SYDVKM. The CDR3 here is CAISPIKSSYEQYV. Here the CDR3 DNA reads TGTGCCATCAGCCCAATCAAAAGCTCCTACGAGCAGTACGTC.

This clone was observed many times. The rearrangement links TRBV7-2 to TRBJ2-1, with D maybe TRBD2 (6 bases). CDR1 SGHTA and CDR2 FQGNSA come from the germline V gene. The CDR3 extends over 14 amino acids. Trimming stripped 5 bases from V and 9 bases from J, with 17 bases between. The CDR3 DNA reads TGTGCCAGCAGCCCTGGCGGGGCACAGGTTGAGCAGTTCTTC. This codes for CASSPGGAQVEQFF.

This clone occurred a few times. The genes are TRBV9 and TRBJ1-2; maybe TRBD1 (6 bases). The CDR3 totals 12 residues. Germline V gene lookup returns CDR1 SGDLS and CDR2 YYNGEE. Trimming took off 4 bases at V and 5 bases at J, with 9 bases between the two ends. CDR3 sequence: CASSLRGYGYTF. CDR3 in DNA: TGTGCCAGCAGCTTGAGGGGGTATGGCTACACCTTC.

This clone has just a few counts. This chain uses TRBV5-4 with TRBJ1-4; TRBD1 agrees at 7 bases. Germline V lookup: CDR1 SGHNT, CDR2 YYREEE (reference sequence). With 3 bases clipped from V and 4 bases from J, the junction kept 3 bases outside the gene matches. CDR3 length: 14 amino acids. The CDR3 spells CASSSGQVNEKLFF. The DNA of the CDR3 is TGTGCCAGCAGCTCCGGACAGGTTAATGAAAAACTGTTTTTT.

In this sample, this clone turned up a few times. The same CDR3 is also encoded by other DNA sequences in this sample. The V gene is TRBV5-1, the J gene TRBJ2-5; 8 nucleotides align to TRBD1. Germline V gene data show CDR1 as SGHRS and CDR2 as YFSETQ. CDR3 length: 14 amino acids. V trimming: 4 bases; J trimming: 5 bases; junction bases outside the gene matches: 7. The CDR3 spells CASSTGQGRETQYF. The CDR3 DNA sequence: TGCGCCAGCAGCACTGGACAGGGAAGGGAGACCCAGTACTTC.

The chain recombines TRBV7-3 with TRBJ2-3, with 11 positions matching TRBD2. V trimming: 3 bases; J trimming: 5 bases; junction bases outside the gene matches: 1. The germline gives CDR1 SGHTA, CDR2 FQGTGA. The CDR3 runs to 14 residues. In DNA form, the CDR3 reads TGTGCCAGCAGCTTTGGACTAGCGGGAGATACGCAGTATTTT. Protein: CASSFGLAGDTQYF. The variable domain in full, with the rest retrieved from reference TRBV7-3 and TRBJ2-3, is GAGVSQTPSNKVTEKGKYVELRCDPISGHTALYWYRQSLGQGPEFLIYFQGTGAADDSGLPNDRFFAVRPEGSVSTLKIQRTERGDSAVYLCASSFGLAGDTQYFGPGTRLTVL.

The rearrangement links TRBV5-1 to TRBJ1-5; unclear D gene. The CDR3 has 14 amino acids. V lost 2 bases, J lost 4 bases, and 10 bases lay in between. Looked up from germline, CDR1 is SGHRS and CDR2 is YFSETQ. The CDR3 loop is CASSFDGMNQPQHF. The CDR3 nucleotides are TGCGCCAGCAGCTTCGACGGGATGAATCAGCCCCAGCATTTT.

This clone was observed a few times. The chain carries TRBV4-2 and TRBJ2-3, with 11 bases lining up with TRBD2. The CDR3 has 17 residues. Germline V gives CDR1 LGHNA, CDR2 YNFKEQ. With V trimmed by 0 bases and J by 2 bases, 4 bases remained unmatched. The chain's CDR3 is CASSQDTSGRPTDTQYF. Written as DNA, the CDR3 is TGTGCCAGCAGCCAAGACACTAGCGGGAGACCCACAGATACGCAGTATTTT.

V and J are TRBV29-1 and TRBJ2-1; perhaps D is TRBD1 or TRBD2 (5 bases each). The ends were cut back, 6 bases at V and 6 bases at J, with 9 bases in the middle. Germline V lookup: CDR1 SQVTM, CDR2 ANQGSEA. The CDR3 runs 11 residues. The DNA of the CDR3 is TGCAGCGTCGGGACCTTCAATGAGCAGTTCTTC. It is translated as CSVGTFNEQFF.

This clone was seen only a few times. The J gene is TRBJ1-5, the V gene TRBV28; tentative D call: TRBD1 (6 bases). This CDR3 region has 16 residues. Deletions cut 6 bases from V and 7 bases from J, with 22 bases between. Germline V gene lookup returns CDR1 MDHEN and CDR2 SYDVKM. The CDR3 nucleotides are TGTGCCAGCAGATCCTCTGTTAGGGCAGGGGAGCAGCCCCAGCATTTT. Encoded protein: CASRSSVRAGEQPQHF.

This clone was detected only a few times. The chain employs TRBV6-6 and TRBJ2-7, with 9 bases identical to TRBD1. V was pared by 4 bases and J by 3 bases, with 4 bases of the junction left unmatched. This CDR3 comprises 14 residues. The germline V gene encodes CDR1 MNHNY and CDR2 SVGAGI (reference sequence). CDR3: CASSSGQGVYEQYF. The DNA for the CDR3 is TGTGCCAGCAGTTCGGGACAGGGTGTCTACGAGCAGTACTTC.

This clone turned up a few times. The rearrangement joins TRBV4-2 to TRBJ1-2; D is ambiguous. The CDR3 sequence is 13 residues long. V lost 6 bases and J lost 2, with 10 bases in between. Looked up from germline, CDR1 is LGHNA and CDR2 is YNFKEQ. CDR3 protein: CASSPTENYGYTF. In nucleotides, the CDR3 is TGTGCCAGCAGTCCTACAGAAAACTATGGCTACACCTTC.

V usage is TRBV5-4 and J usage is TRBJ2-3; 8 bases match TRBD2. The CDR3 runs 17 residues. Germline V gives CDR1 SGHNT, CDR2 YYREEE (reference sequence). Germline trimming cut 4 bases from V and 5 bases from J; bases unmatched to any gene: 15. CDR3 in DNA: TGTGCCAGCAGCCCCCGCCCCACGGGGGGGCCGTTAGATACGCAGTATTTT. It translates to CASSPRPTGGPLDTQYF.

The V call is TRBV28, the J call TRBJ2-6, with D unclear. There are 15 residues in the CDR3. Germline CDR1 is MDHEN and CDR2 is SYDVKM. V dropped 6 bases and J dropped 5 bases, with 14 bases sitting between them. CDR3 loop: CASSPPSTRANVLTF. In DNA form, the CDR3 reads TGTGCCAGCAGCCCCCCCTCTACCCGGGCCAACGTCCTGACTTTC.

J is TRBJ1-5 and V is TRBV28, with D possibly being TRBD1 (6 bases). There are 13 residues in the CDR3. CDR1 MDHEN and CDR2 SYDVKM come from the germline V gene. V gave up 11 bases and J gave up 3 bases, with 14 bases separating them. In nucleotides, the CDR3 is TGTGCCGGCTCCAGACAGGTCAATCAGCCCCAGCATTTT. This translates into CAGSRQVNQPQHF.

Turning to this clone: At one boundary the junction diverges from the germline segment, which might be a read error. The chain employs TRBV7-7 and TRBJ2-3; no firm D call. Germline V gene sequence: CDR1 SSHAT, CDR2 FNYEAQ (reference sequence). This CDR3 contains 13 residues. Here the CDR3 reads CASSLEWEDTQYF. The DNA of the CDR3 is TGTGCTAGCAGCTTAGAATGGGAAGATACGCAGTATTTT.

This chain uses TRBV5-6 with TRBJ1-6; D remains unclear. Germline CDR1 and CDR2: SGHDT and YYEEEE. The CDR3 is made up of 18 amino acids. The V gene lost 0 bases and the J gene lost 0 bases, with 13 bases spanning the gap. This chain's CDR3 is CASSLAGRWSSYNSPLHF. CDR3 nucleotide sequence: TGTGCCAGCAGCTTGGCCGGCCGCTGGAGCTCCTATAATTCACCCCTCCACTTT.

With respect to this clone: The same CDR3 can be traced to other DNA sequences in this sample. The CDR3 loop reads CASDQGNTGELFF. DNA for the CDR3: TGCGCCAGTGACCAGGGGAACACCGGGGAGCTGTTTTTT. This chain joins TRBV5-1 and TRBJ2-2; a possible D gene is TRBD1 (5 bases). There are 13 residues in the CDR3. Germline-derived CDR1 and CDR2 are SGHRS and YFSETQ. V lost 8 bases and J 1 base, leaving 9 bases between the germline ends. Looking up the rest from reference TRBV5-1 and TRBJ2-2 gives the full variable domain: KAGVTQTPRYLIKTRGQQVTLSCSPISGHRSVSWYQQTPGQGLQFLFEYFSETQRNKGNFPGRFSGRQFSNSRSEMNVSTLELGDSALYLCASDQGNTGELFFGEGSRLTVL.

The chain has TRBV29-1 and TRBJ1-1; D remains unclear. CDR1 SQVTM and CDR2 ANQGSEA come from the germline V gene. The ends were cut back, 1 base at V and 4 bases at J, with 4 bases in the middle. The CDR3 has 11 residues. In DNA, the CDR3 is TGCAGCGTTGAAGGCGTCACTGAAGCTTTCTTT. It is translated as CSVEGVTEAFF.

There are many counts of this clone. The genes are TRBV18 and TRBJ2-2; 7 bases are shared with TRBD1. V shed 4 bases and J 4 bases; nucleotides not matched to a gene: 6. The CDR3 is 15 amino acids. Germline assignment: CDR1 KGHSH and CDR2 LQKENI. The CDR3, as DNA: TGTGCCAGCTCACTGAGGACAGGCTTCACCGGGGAGCTGTTTTTT. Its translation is CASSLRTGFTGELFF.

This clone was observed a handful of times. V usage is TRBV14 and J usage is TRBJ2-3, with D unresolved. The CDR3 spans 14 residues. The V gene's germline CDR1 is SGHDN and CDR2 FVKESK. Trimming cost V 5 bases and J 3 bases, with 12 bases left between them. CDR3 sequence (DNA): TGTGCCAGCAGCTTAAGCCACCGAACAGATACGCAGTATTTT. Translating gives CASSLSHRTDTQYF.

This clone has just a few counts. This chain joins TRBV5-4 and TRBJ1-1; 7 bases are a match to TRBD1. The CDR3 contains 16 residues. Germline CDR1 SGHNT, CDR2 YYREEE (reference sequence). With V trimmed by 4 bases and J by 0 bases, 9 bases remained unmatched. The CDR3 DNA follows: TGTGCCAGCAGCGGAAAGGGGGCAAATTTGAACACTGAAGCTTTCTTT. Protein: CASSGKGANLNTEAFF.

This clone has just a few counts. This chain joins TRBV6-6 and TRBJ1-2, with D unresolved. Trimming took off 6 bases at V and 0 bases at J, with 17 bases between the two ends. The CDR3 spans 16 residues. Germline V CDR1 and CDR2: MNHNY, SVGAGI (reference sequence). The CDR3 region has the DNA TGTGCCAGCAGAACAAGGGCCGGAGAAACTAACTATGGCTACACCTTC. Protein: CASRTRAGETNYGYTF.

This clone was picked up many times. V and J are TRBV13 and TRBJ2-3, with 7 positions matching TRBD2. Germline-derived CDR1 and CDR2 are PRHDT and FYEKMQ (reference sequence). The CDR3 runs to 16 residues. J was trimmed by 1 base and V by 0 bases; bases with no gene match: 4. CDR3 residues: CASSLGTGRGTDTQYF. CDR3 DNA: TGTGCCAGCAGCTTAGGCACGGGGAGGGGCACAGATACGCAGTATTTT.